This TCR beta chain comes out of a study of a mutant IDH1 vaccine in newly diagnosed glioma. The sample's time point: baseline, week 1 (first vaccination visit). Stated treatment: pre-vaccination baseline after standard-of-care therapy. The data were produced by immunoSEQ multiplex PCR, yet TCRdb's version contains in-frame clones alone and is incomplete. Here the sample spans tens of thousands of clones, almost 85% being singletons. This CDR3 spans 15 amino acids. V was pared by 6 bases and J by 7 bases, with 10 bases of the junction left unmatched. CDR1 is MNHNS and CDR2 is SASEGT in the germline V gene.

The source was PBMCs, collected from a glioma patient treated with radiotherapy, temozolomide or both. This sequence originates from a man aged 30 to 39 with glioma. The chain is built from TRBV6-1 and TRBJ1-5; TRBD1 agrees at 9 bases. The CDR3 spells CASSYGQGKGQPQHF. In DNA form, the CDR3 reads TGTGCCAGCAGCTACGGACAGGGGAAAGGGCAGCCCCAGCATTTT.